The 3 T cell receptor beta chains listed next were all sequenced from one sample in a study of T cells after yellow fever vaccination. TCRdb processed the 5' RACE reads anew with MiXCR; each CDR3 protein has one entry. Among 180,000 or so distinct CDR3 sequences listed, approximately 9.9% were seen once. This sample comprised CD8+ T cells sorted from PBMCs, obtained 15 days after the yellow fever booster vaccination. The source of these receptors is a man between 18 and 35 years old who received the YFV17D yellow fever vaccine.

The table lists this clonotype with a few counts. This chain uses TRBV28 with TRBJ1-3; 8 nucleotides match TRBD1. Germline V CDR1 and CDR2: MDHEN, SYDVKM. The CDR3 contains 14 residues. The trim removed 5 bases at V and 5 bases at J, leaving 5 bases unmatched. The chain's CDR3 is CASSPRTGRNTIYF. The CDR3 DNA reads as TGTGCCAGCAGTCCCCGGACAGGGCGAAACACCATATATTTT. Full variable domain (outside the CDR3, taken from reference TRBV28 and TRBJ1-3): DVKVTQSSRYLVKRTGEKVFLECVQDMDHENMFWYRQDPGLGLRLIYFSYDVKMKEKGDIPEGYSVSREKKERFSLILESASTNQTSMYLCASSPRTGRNTIYFGEGSWLTVV.

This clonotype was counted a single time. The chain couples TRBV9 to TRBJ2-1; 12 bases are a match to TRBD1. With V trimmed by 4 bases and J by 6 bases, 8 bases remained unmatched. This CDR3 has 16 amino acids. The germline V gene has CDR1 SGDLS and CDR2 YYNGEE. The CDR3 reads CASSSGTGGISNEQFF. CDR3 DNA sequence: TGTGCCAGCAGCTCCGGGACAGGGGGCATAAGCAATGAGCAGTTCTTC.

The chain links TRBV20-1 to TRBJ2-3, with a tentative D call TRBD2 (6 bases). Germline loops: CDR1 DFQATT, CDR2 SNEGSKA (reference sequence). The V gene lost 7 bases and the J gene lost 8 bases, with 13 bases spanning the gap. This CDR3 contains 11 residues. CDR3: CSGEVGGTQYF. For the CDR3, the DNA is TGCAGTGGGGAGGTGGGGGGTACGCAGTATTTT.